This is a list of T cell receptor beta chains from one sample in a study of metastatic and nonmetastatic thyroid tumors. With MiXCR, TCRdb reprocessed the PCR reads. Of roughly 48,000 clones listed, around a sixth were seen once; the top ten hold about 2.7%. Sequencing was carried out using blood. These TCRs come from a female donor with papillary thyroid cancer or a benign thyroid nodule (not recorded which). Some clones in this sample may be carry-over from other donors' samples. The CDR3 runs from the conserved cysteine through the conserved F or W. A D gene is named only where the DNA matches it firmly. Part of the rows lack a size; the others show once, few, many or a class for expanded clones.

D: .; J: TRBJ1-2; size: .; V: TRBV6-1; DNA: TGTGCCAGCAGTGAAGTGGTTTTGACAGATGGCTACACCTTC; CDR3: CASSEVVLTDGYTF
D: TRBD1; J: TRBJ1-2; size: many; V: TRBV3-1; DNA: TGTGCCAGCAGCCAGGGGGACAGGGGGGGCTATGGCTACACCTTC; CDR3: CASSQGDRGGYGYTF
D: .; J: TRBJ1-2; size: .; V: TRBV19; DNA: TGTGCCAGTAGTGTCTCCTCCGATCACCAGGGCTACACCTTC; CDR3: CASSVSSDHQGYTF
D: TRBD1; J: TRBJ1-1; size: .; V: TRBV6-1; DNA: TGTGCCAGCAGCGAGACAGGGAGAACTGAAGCTTTCTTT; CDR3: CASSETGRTEAFF
D: .; J: TRBJ1-1; size: .; V: TRBV27; DNA: TGTGCCAGTAGTTTAAACCCCCCCGCACACTTGAACACTGAAGCTTTCTTT; CDR3: CASSLNPPAHLNTEAFF
D: TRBD2; J: TRBJ2-7; size: many; V: TRBV7-9; DNA: TGTGCCAGCACCGGGGAGGGGAGCTCCTACGAGCAGTACTTC; CDR3: CASTGEGSSYEQYF
D: .; J: TRBJ2-1; size: many; V: TRBV20-1; DNA: TGCAGTGCCCGGGATTTCTACAATGAGCAGTTCTTC; CDR3: CSARDFYNEQFF
D: .; J: TRBJ1-1; size: many; V: TRBV12-3/TRBV12-4; DNA: TGTGCCAGCGGATATCAGGGATTGAACACTGAAGCTTTCTTT; CDR3: CASGYQGLNTEAFF
D: .; J: TRBJ2-7; size: .; V: TRBV28; DNA: TGTGCCAGCCGACGTAGCGTGCTCTACGAGCAGTACTTC; CDR3: CASRRSVLYEQYF
D: TRBD2; J: TRBJ2-7; size: .; V: TRBV7-2; DNA: TGTGCCAGCAGCTTTATCGGGAGGGCTTCCTACGAGCAGTACTTC; CDR3: CASSFIGRASYEQYF
D: .; J: TRBJ2-7; size: .; V: TRBV11-2; DNA: TGTGCCAGCAGCTTATCCAGTCTTAACGAGCAGTACTTC; CDR3: CASSLSSLNEQYF
D: .; J: TRBJ1-1; size: many; V: TRBV5-6; DNA: TGTGCCAGCAGCTTGGCCCTCATCTTGACTGAAGCTTTCTTT; CDR3: CASSLALILTEAFF
D: .; J: TRBJ1-5; size: .; V: TRBV20-1; DNA: TGCAGTGCTTCCAGACCCCAAGTTGGGTCGCGGCCCCAGCATTTT; CDR3: CSASRPQVGSRPQHF
D: TRBD1; J: TRBJ2-7; size: many; V: TRBV10-2; DNA: TGCGCCAGCAGTGAACAGGGGGCAGGACTAGCCTACGAGCAGTACTTC; CDR3: CASSEQGAGLAYEQYF
D: .; J: TRBJ2-7; size: many; V: TRBV4-1; DNA: TGCGCCAGCAGCCAAGTAGGCAAAACCTACGAGCAGTACTTC; CDR3: CASSQVGKTYEQYF
D: TRBD2; J: TRBJ2-1; size: .; V: TRBV20-1; DNA: TGCAGTGATCGGACTAGCGGGAGTGAGCAGTTCTTC; CDR3: CSDRTSGSEQFF
D: TRBD2; J: TRBJ2-5; size: few; V: TRBV11-2; DNA: TGTGCCAGCATCTTAGACAGACTAGCGGGATATTGTCAAGAGACCCAGTACTTC; CDR3: CASILDRLAGYCQETQYF
D: .; J: TRBJ2-1; size: many; V: TRBV24-1; DNA: TGTGCCACCAGTGATCCGGAGGTTGGGAATGAGCAGTTCTTC; CDR3: CATSDPEVGNEQFF